A selection of T cell receptor beta chains follows, all from one sample in a study of blood T cell repertoires in COVID-19. The data were produced by immunoSEQ multiplex PCR, yet TCRdb's version contains in-frame clones alone and is incomplete. The sample has about 36,000 clones; 60% to 85% are singletons. The source material was peripheral blood. Source of these receptors: a man between 60 and 75 years old with active COVID-19. CDR3s include the opening cysteine and the closing phenylalanine or tryptophan.

len	v_gene	j_gene	CDR3aa
14	TRBV29-1	TRBJ1-6	CSVTGSEDNSPLHF
14	TRBV6-5	TRBJ1-2	CASSNSGTGFGYTF
15	TRBV7-2	TRBJ1-5	CASSPGGASNQPQHF
14	TRBV6-2/TRBV6-3	TRBJ2-3	CASSSGESTDTQYF
16	TRBV28	TRBJ2-3	CASSSITGSGTDTQYF
14	TRBV29-1	TRBJ2-1	CSVRGGFSYNEQFF
14	TRBV7-9	TRBJ2-7	CASSPRTSSYEQYF
14	TRBV3-1/TRBV3-2	TRBJ1-3	CASSTMIARNTIYF
16	TRBV27	TRBJ2-6	CASSLYRGSGANVLTF
17	TRBV4-3	TRBJ2-2	CASSQDPSGSPSGELFF
17	TRBV7-9	TRBJ2-3	CASSPPRGLVGTDTQYF
12	TRBV19	TRBJ1-4	CASSTVREKLFF
14	TRBV28	TRBJ1-2	CASSLSGSGGGYTF
15	TRBV6-5	TRBJ2-5	CASSTSARGQETQYF
16	TRBV5-1	TRBJ1-1	CASSLQGQGGHTEAFF
16	TRBV6-6	TRBJ2-3	CASSYPSLGGTDTQYF
16	TRBV21-1	TRBJ2-5	CASSPQRGLTPETQYF
16	TRBV7-9	TRBJ2-5	CASSFGTGGRGETQYF
17	TRBV12-5	TRBJ1-3	CASAAPGTRSGGNTIYF
12	TRBV5-4	TRBJ2-4	CASSSVQNIQYF
17	TRBV4-3	TRBJ2-1	CASSPVGSLAGVGEQFF
14	TRBV14	TRBJ2-1	CATFPRRGGDEQFF
14	TRBV30	TRBJ1-1	CAWSVGGDSAEAFF
14	TRBV28	TRBJ2-6	CASSPRVGANVLTF
16	TRBV3-1/TRBV3-2	TRBJ2-5	CASSRTSGLGRETQYF
14	TRBV7-2	TRBJ2-1	CASSLTSGHNEQFF
11	TRBV20-1	TRBJ1-1	CSGNRGTEAFF
15	TRBV2	TRBJ2-2	CASSLAGGPSGELFF
15	TRBV7-2	TRBJ2-7	CASSLSRVGGSEQYF
14	TRBV19	TRBJ2-3	CASSPNRGTDTQYF
14	TRBV18	TRBJ1-4	CASSLDRGDEKLFF
15	TRBV6-6	TRBJ2-1	CASSYSTRVYNEQFF
14	TRBV5-4	TRBJ2-5	CASSLVTSRETQYF